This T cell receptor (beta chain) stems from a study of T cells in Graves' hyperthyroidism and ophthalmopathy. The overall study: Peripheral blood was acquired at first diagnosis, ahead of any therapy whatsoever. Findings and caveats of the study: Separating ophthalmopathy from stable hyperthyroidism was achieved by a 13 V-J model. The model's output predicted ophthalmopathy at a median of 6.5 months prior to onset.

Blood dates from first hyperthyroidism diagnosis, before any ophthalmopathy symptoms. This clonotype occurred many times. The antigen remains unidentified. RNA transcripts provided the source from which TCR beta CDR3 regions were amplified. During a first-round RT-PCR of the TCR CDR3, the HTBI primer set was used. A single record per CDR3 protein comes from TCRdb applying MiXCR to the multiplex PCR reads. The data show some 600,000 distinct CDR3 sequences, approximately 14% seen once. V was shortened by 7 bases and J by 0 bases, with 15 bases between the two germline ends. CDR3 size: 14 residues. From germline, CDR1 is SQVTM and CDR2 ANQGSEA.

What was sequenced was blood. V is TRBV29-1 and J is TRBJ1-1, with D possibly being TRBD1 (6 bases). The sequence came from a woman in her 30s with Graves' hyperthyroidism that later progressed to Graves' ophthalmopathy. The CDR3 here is CSGGPRDMNTEAFF. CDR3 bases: TGCAGCGGTGGACCTCGGGACATGAACACTGAAGCTTTCTTT.